This TCR beta chain appears in the sequencing data of a study of blood T cells in healthy people across ages. Regarding the study as a whole: PBMC samples, being unsorted, prevented any conclusive comparison of naive and antigen-experienced cells. Naive CD4+ cell counts and diversity both ran higher in long-lived than in aged donors. Per million T cells, TCR beta diversity dropped about linearly as age rose.

This clonotype was seen a handful of times. Its antigen remains unidentified. CDR1 and CDR2 (germline): SGHVS, FQNEAQ. Trimming cost V 5 bases and J 9 bases, with 14 bases left between them. This CDR3 spans 14 amino acids. A second PCR of 7 to 11 cycles used a sample-barcoded 5' primer and a J-beta primer mix. The template-switch adaptor, which had 12 random nucleotides, put a tag on each cDNA molecule. A single record per CDR3 protein comes from TCRdb applying MiXCR to the 5' RACE reads. This table holds approximately 800,000 distinct CDR3 sequences, around two thirds found once. Source material: blood. The clonotype originates from a man younger than 45 in good health. The chain joins TRBV7-8 to TRBJ1-6; D uncertain. This chain's CDR3 is CASSLPREGSPLHF. The CDR3 coding sequence is TGTGCCAGCAGCCTCCCGAGGGAAGGTTCACCCCTCCACTTT. The variable domain in full, with the rest retrieved from reference TRBV7-8 and TRBJ1-6, is GAGVSQSPRYKVAKRGQDVALRCDPISGHVSLFWYQQALGQGPEFLTYFQNEAQLDKSGLPSDRFFAERPEGSVSTLKIQRTQQEDSAVYLCASSLPREGSPLHFGNGTRLTVT.